A single TCR beta chain is shown here with its context. These data come from a study of cytomegalovirus exposure and HLA in healthy donors. Trimming stripped 2 bases from V and 4 bases from J, with 14 bases between. The CDR3 consists of 15 residues. Germline-derived CDR1 and CDR2 are GTSNPN and SVGIG (reference sequence). Donors showed nominal health when sampled, although they likely had unrecorded immune exposures. PCR employed 60 Vbeta and 13 Jbeta primers. Measured with immunoSEQ multiplex PCR; TCRdb has only the in-frame clones, and not every one. This sample carries approximately 92,000 clones, more than 60% of them seen once, and the ten largest clones take 6.5% to 8%.

V is TRBV30 and J is TRBJ2-2, with D possibly being TRBD1 (5 bases). The sample consisted of PBMCs. The sequence was obtained from a man aged 45 to 65 in good health and CMV-seropositive. Here the CDR3 DNA reads TGTGCCTGGAGTCGGGCCCATGGGGCCACCGGGGAGCTGTTTTTT. Translated, it gives CAWSRAHGATGELFF.